These 4 T cell receptor beta chains were sequenced from one sample in a study of T cell changes during pregnancy in multiple sclerosis. TCRdb keeps only in-frame clones here, not all; method: immunoSEQ multiplex PCR. The sample contains more than 40,000 clones, 94% of which appear only once. The sample consisted of CD8+ T cells from peripheral blood mononuclear cells, taken in the first trimester of pregnancy. Receptors originate from a female donor with multiple sclerosis, enrolled in a pregnancy study.

The chain employs TRBV19 and TRBJ1-5; weak D call: TRBD1 (6 bases). Germline loops: CDR1 LNHDA, CDR2 SQIVND (reference sequence). This CDR3 spans 18 amino acids. Trimming took off 5 bases at V and 2 bases at J, with 22 bases between the two ends. The CDR3 DNA reads TGTGCCAGTAGTCCTTCTGGGCAGGGGAGTGTGGGCAATCAGCCCCAGCATTTT. It is translated as CASSPSGQGSVGNQPQHF.

CDR3 loop: CAPGSVSNEQFF. The CDR3 bases are TGTGCCCCCGGGTCCGTTTCCAATGAGCAGTTCTTC. The rearrangement joins TRBV6-5 to TRBJ2-1; D is ambiguous. V was trimmed by 11 bases and J by 6 bases, leaving 14 bases between them. Looked up from germline, CDR1 is MNHEY and CDR2 is SVGAGI. The CDR3 is 12 amino acids.

V gene TRBV27 combines with J gene TRBJ2-7, with D perhaps matching TRBD2 (6 bases). V lost 3 bases and J lost 1, with 7 bases in between. Germline V CDR1 and CDR2: MNHEY, SMNVEV (reference sequence). The CDR3 has 13 residues. CDR3 in amino acids: CASSFRESYEQYF. Written as DNA, the CDR3 is TGTGCCAGCAGTTTTCGGGAGTCCTACGAGCAGTACTTC.

V gene TRBV2 combines with J gene TRBJ2-4; a possible D gene is TRBD1 (5 bases). V lost 3 bases, J lost 6 bases, and 6 bases lay in between. Germline values: CDR1 SNHLY, CDR2 FYNNEI. The CDR3 contains 12 residues. This CDR3 is CASSDQGNIQYF. CDR3 DNA: TGTGCCAGCAGTGACCAGGGAAACATTCAGTACTTC.